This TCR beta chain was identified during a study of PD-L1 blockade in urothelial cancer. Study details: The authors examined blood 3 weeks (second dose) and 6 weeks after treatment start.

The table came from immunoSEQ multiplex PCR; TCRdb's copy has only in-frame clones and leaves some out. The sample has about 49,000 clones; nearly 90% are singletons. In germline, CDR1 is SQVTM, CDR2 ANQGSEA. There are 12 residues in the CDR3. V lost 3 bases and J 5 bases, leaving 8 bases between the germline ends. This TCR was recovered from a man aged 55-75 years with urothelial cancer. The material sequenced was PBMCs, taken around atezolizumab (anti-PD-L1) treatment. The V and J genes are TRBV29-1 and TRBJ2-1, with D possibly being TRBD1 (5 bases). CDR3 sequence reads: CSVDDRNNEQFF. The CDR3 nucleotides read TGCAGCGTTGATGACAGAAACAATGAGCAGTTCTTC.